The sequence of this T cell receptor (beta chain) was determined in a study of PD-1 blockade in mismatch repair-deficient tumors. Study-level points and caveats: Rapid post-treatment expansion, then contraction, generally preceding radiologic response, marked tumor-resident clones.

Every patient had mismatch repair deficiency by PCR or immunohistochemistry. The TCR-sequenced patients were a few responders to pembrolizumab. Sequencing was performed with immunoSEQ multiplex PCR; in TCRdb, only in-frame clones are kept and a portion is missing. The profile covers some 25,000 clones, with roughly 80% appearing a single time and over 2.5% taken by the ten largest. To note about this clone: Antigen: not known.

The CDR3 covers 11 residues. V gave up 7 bases and J gave up 4 bases, with 11 bases separating them. Germline CDR1 SQVTM, CDR2 ANQGSEA. This chain uses TRBV29-1 with TRBJ2-7; unclear D gene. The TCR originated in an adult with mismatch repair-deficient cancer. The specimen comprised PBMCs, sampled before pembrolizumab treatment. The DNA of the CDR3 is TGCAGCGGCTCAACTCAATACGAGCAGTACTTC. It yields the protein CSGSTQYEQYF.